The 6 T cell receptor beta chains presented below share a single source sample, sequenced in a study of T cell responses to AZD1222 COVID-19 vaccine. The repertoire was sequenced with immunoSEQ multiplex PCR; TCRdb's copy has only in-frame clones and lacks some. The sample carries fewer than 110,000 clones, roughly 91% recorded once. The sequencing here drew on peripheral blood, taken on day 0 of AZD1222 vaccination. These receptors were taken from an adult in good health.

The J gene is TRBJ1-5, the V gene TRBV19, with 10 bases lining up with TRBD1. The germline gives CDR1 LNHDA, CDR2 SQIVND (reference sequence). The CDR3 is made up of 14 amino acids. Trimming removed 7 bases from V and 2 bases from J; junction bases left unmatched: 2. CDR3 amino acids: CASIGQGGNQPQHF. The CDR3, as DNA: TGTGCCAGTATTGGACAGGGGGGCAATCAGCCCCAGCATTTT.

This clone was observed once. This chain connects TRBV2 to TRBJ2-3; 8 nucleotides agree with TRBD2. V lost 5 bases to trimming and J lost 3 bases; unmatched junction nucleotides: 7. CDR3 length: 15 amino acids. Per germline, CDR1 SNHLY and CDR2 FYNNEI. CDR3 nucleotides: TGTGCCAGCAGTCCGGGGGGGGGAAGGACAGATACGCAGTATTTT. It codes for CASSPGGGRTDTQYF.

V and J are TRBV12-3 or TRBV12-4 and TRBJ2-5; D call uncertain. The CDR3 spans 13 residues. V lost 3 bases, J lost 4 bases, and 9 bases lay in between. The CDR3 loop reads CASSLGFGETQYF. The CDR3 bases are TGTGCCAGCAGTTTGGGTTTCGGAGAGACCCAGTACTTC.

The chain has TRBV11-3 and TRBJ2-7, with 7 nucleotides matching TRBD2. The CDR3 length is 14 residues. Germline lookup yields CDR1 SGHNT and CDR2 YENEEA. With V trimmed by 2 bases and J by 6 bases, 7 bases remained unmatched. The chain's CDR3 is CASSLTAGEGEQYF. In DNA form, the CDR3 reads TGTGCCAGCAGCTTAACGGCGGGAGAAGGCGAGCAGTACTTC. The full variable domain, completed using reference TRBV11-3 and TRBJ2-7, is EAGVVQSPRYKIIEKKQPVAFWCNPISGHNTLYWYLQNLGQGPELLIRYENEEAVDDSQLPKDRFSAERLKGVDSTLKIQPAELGDSAVYLCASSLTAGEGEQYFGPGTRLTVT.

The chain links TRBV24-1 to TRBJ2-7; D may be TRBD1 (5 bases). Germline CDR1 reads KGHDR; CDR2 reads SFDVKD. This CDR3 has 13 amino acids. The ends were cut back, 4 bases at V and 9 bases at J, with 15 bases in the middle. The CDR3 protein is CATSDRVLSPQYF. CDR3 DNA sequence: TGTGCCACCAGTGACAGGGTCCTGTCCCCGCAGTACTTC.

The chain recombines TRBV6-1 with TRBJ2-2, with 15 bases identical to TRBD2. Germline lookup yields CDR1 MNHNS and CDR2 SASEGT. Germline trimming cut 4 bases from V and 4 bases from J; bases unmatched to any gene: 4. The CDR3 consists of 17 residues. The CDR3, as DNA: TGTGCCAGCAGTGTAGGGACTAGCGGGAGGTTCACCGGGGAGCTGTTTTTT. Its protein product is CASSVGTSGRFTGELFF.